Ten or more counts support the clone carrying this TCR beta chain. The antigen is not known. This sample is drawn from a study of T cells in Graves' hyperthyroidism and ophthalmopathy. General study findings and limits: Onset of ophthalmopathy came a median approximately 6.5 months after the model predicted it.

Germline loops: CDR1 SNHLY, CDR2 FYNNEI. The CDR3 runs to 16 residues. Trimming at V came to 2 bases and at J to 12 bases, leaving 12 bases not matched to a gene. The TCR beta CDR3 regions underwent amplification using RNA transcripts as the source. With the HTBI primer set, the TCR CDR3 went through a first round of RT-PCR. TCRdb passed the multiplex PCR reads through MiXCR, listing each CDR3 protein once. The sample includes some 210,000 distinct CDR3 sequences, more than 15% of them seen just once. The clonotype comes from a man aged 50-59 years with Graves' hyperthyroidism. What was sequenced was blood. V and J are TRBV2 and TRBJ2-1, with 11 bases that match TRBD2. In nucleotides, the CDR3 is TGTGCCAGCAGTGAATCTGTAACTAGCGGGAGCGGCGCGCAGTTCTTC. Protein: CASSESVTSGSGAQFF. The variable domain in full, completed from reference TRBV2 and TRBJ2-1, reads EPEVTQTPSHQVTQMGQEVILRCVPISNHLYFYWYRQILGQKVEFLVSFYNNEISEKSEIFDDQFSVERPDGSNFTLKIRSTKLEDSAMYFCASSESVTSGSGAQFFGPGTRLTVL.